The present T cell receptor beta chain was sequenced within a study of cytomegalovirus exposure and HLA in healthy donors. On the study more broadly: The 90 to 150 validation repertoires were produced on the same platform as the 700 or so repertoires of the first cohort. This was reported in a later analysis. Study-level findings and limits: Cytomegalovirus-associated status was assigned to approximately 160 TCR beta chains.

CDR1 and CDR2 (germline): PRHDT, FYEKMQ (reference sequence). V was pared by 3 bases and J by 3 bases, with 0 bases of the junction left unmatched. There are 13 residues in the CDR3. For this clone: The antigen remains unidentified.

Measured with immunoSEQ multiplex PCR; TCRdb has only the in-frame clones, and not every one. The sample has 220,000 or so clones; about nine tenths are singletons. This clonotype was obtained from a woman between 18 and 30 years old in good health and CMV-seropositive. The source material was PBMCs. J is TRBJ2-7 and V is TRBV13; 9 bases line up with TRBD1. In DNA form, the CDR3 reads TGTGCCAGCAGCTTGGACAGGGGCTACGAGCAGTACTTC. The encoded protein is CASSLDRGYEQYF.